Following are 23 T cell receptor beta chains from one sample sequenced in a study of beta chain features in type 1 diabetes. What was sequenced were expressed TCRB transcripts, since all of the isolated RNA had been reverse transcribed. Libraries were prepared by immunoSEQ multiplex PCR; TCRdb keeps only in-frame clonotypes and omits some of them. The sample gives 600,000 to 650,000 clones, roughly 16% of which show up once; about 0.097% is in the top ten. Input material: naive CD4+ T cells from blood. These receptors were obtained from a young man in good health.

The CDR3 sequence is CASSPGRVFGEQYF. The CDR3 DNA reads as TGTGCCAGCTCACCAGGAAGGGTATTCGGCGAGCAGTACTTC. V usage is TRBV18 and J usage is TRBJ2-7; D gene ambiguous. Germline-derived CDR1 and CDR2 are KGHSH and LQKENI. V gave up 2 bases and J gave up 6 bases, with 14 bases separating them. CDR3 length: 14 residues.

V is TRBV30 and J is TRBJ2-7; D remains unclear. The V end was cut by 0 bases, the J end by 3 bases, with 12 bases between. The CDR3 is 14 amino acids. CDR1 GTSNPN and CDR2 SVGIG come from the germline V gene (reference sequence). CDR3 sequence: CAWSVKGNNYEQYF. The CDR3 coding sequence is TGTGCCTGGAGTGTTAAGGGAAACAACTACGAGCAGTACTTC.

The chain uses TRBV7-6 and TRBJ2-1; perhaps TRBD2 as D (5 bases). This CDR3 region has 13 residues. Looked up from germline, CDR1 is SGHVS and CDR2 is FNYEAQ. Trimming stripped 7 bases from V and 9 bases from J, with 16 bases between. The CDR3 region is CASNPPGGVEQFF. CDR3 in DNA: TGTGCCAGCAACCCCCCAGGAGGTGTTGAGCAGTTCTTC.

This clone was picked up many times. The chain links TRBV21-1 to TRBJ1-6. TRBV21-1 is a pseudogene locus. This CDR3 is 10 amino acids long. In DNA form, the CDR3 reads TGTGCCAGCAGTCTGGTGGCCCTCCACTTT. It encodes CASSLVALHF.

This clone has just a few counts. The chain carries TRBV19 and TRBJ2-7; perhaps TRBD2 as D (6 bases). The ends were cut back, 5 bases at V and 0 bases at J, with 11 bases in the middle. The germline gives CDR1 LNHDA, CDR2 SQIVND (reference sequence). CDR3 size: 14 residues. The CDR3 protein is CASSRETSSYEQYF. For the CDR3, the DNA is TGTGCCAGTAGTCGGGAGACGAGCTCCTACGAGCAGTACTTC.

The V gene is TRBV7-2, the J gene TRBJ2-7; D is uncertain. This CDR3 spans 12 amino acids. Germline V CDR1 and CDR2: SGHTA, FQGNSA. The ends were cut back, 2 bases at V and 7 bases at J, with 9 bases in the middle. Here the CDR3 reads CASSLRSWEQYF. The CDR3 DNA reads as TGTGCCAGCAGCTTACGGTCCTGGGAGCAGTACTTC.

V and J are TRBV25-1 and TRBJ2-5; D tentatively reads TRBD1 or TRBD2 (5 bases each). Between the trimmed V and J ends, which lost 7 bases and 1 base, there was a span of 13 bases. Germline V gene lookup returns CDR1 MGHDK and CDR2 SYGVNS. The CDR3 consists of 14 residues. DNA of the CDR3: TGTGCCAGCACCCCGAGGGGCGGCCAAGAGACCCAGTACTTC. Its translation: CASTPRGGQETQYF.

This clone was picked up a small number of times. V is TRBV7-9 and J is TRBJ2-2; D ambiguous. The CDR3 consists of 15 residues. The germline CDR1 and CDR2 sequences are SEHNR and FQNEAQ (reference sequence). Trimming left V 5 bases short and J 0 bases short, with 10 bases between. The CDR3 is CASSLRAANTGELFF. The CDR3 DNA is TGTGCCAGCAGCCTCCGGGCGGCGAACACCGGGGAGCTGTTTTTT.

This chain connects TRBV29-1 to TRBJ2-3; D ambiguous. This CDR3 contains 13 residues. The germline gives CDR1 SQVTM, CDR2 ANQGSEA. V lost 6 bases, J lost 1 base, and 11 bases lay in between. The DNA for the CDR3 is TGCAGCGTAAACGCACAACGCACAGATACGCAGTATTTT. Encoded protein: CSVNAQRTDTQYF.

This clone occurred a few times. This chain links TRBV27 with TRBJ2-6, with D tentatively TRBD1 or TRBD2 (6 bases each). Looked up from germline, CDR1 is MNHEY and CDR2 is SMNVEV (reference sequence). The V end was cut by 4 bases, the J end by 4 bases, with 11 bases between. This CDR3 is 15 amino acids long. The CDR3 loop is CASSSPGAGANVLTF. CDR3 DNA: TGTGCCAGCAGTTCCCCGGGGGCAGGGGCCAACGTCCTGACTTTC. The full variable domain, completed using reference TRBV27 and TRBJ2-6, is EAQVTQNPRYLITVTGKKLTVTCSQNMNHEYMSWYRQDPGLGLRQIYYSMNVEVTDKGDVPEGYKVSRKEKRNFPLILESPSPNQTSLYFCASSSPGAGANVLTFGAGSRLTVL.

This clone has a handful of counts. V gene TRBV5-1 combines with J gene TRBJ2-1; a weak D match, TRBD1 (6 bases). V was shortened by 4 bases and J by 8 bases, with 25 bases between the two germline ends. CDR1 is SGHRS and CDR2 is YFSETQ in the germline V gene. The CDR3 runs to 17 residues. The CDR3 here is CASSHPPRRDTADEQFF. Here the CDR3 DNA reads TGCGCCAGCAGCCACCCTCCACGCCGGGACACGGCGGATGAGCAGTTCTTC.

This clone appeared a few times. The CDR3 reads CASSLSAGSNSPLHF. CDR3 nucleotide sequence: TGTGCCAGCAGTTTATCGGCAGGGAGTAATTCACCCCTCCACTTT. The chain couples TRBV28 to TRBJ1-6, with D possibly matching TRBD1 (5 bases). Per the germline V gene, CDR1 is MDHEN and CDR2 is SYDVKM. Between the trimmed V and J ends, which lost 1 base and 6 bases, there was a span of 10 bases. The CDR3 loop spans 15 amino acids.

The V gene is TRBV7-2, the J gene TRBJ2-3, with D tentatively TRBD2 (5 bases). The V and J ends lost 5 bases and 0 bases respectively, with 15 bases between them. The CDR3 has 16 amino acids. The germline CDR1 and CDR2 sequences are SGHTA and FQGNSA. DNA of the CDR3: TGTGCCAGCAGCATACAAAGCGGACTGAGCACAGATACGCAGTATTTT. It codes for CASSIQSGLSTDTQYF.

The chain is built from TRBV9 and TRBJ2-3; D perhaps matches TRBD2 (5 bases). The V end was cut by 3 bases, the J end by 4 bases, with 12 bases between. Germline loops: CDR1 SGDLS, CDR2 YYNGEE. The CDR3 sequence is 14 residues long. CDR3 protein: CASSASSPADTQYF. For the CDR3, the DNA is TGTGCCAGCAGCGCGTCTAGCCCCGCAGATACGCAGTATTTT.

This clone occurred a few times. The chain employs TRBV6-6 and TRBJ1-5; 7 bases are a match to TRBD1. The junction had 7 bases not matched to a gene; V was cut back by 0 bases and J by 5 bases. Germline values: CDR1 MNHNY, CDR2 SVGAGI (reference sequence). The CDR3 loop spans 16 amino acids. The CDR3 region has the DNA TGTGCCAGCAGTTACTCGACCGGGACAGCCGATCAGCCCCAGCATTTT. Translating gives CASSYSTGTADQPQHF.

The chain links TRBV7-2 to TRBJ1-2; the match to TRBD1 covers 9 bases. The CDR3 has 16 amino acids. CDR1 and CDR2 (germline): SGHTA, FQGNSA. With V trimmed by 0 bases and J by 4 bases, 6 bases remained unmatched. In DNA form, the CDR3 reads TGTGCCAGCAGCTTAGCGCCGGGACAGGGCGTCTATGGCTACACCTTC. Translation: CASSLAPGQGVYGYTF.

This clone was seen only a few times. V gene TRBV7-2 combines with J gene TRBJ2-5, with 7 bases identical to TRBD2. CDR1 SGHTA and CDR2 FQGNSA come from the germline V gene. The CDR3 sequence is 17 residues long. V lost 1 base, J lost 8 bases, and 16 bases stayed unmatched. Here the CDR3 DNA reads TGTGCCAGCAGCTTAGAGTTAGCGGGTGGCGTGAGGGGAACCCAGTACTTC. It specifies CASSLELAGGVRGTQYF.

A few counts support this clone. This chain uses TRBV5-1 with TRBJ1-1, with TRBD1 identical over 7 bases. Germline CDR1 reads SGHRS; CDR2 reads YFSETQ. The V and J ends lost 4 bases and 3 bases, in that order; junction bases with no gene match: 9. The CDR3 is 15 residues long. The DNA of the CDR3 is TGCGCCAGCAGCCTTTACAGGGGTGGTTACACTGAAGCTTTCTTT. Translated: CASSLYRGGYTEAFF.

The chain has TRBV9 and TRBJ1-5; D possibly corresponds to TRBD1 (6 bases). Per the germline V gene, CDR1 is SGDLS and CDR2 is YYNGEE. Trimming took 2 bases from V and 4 from J, leaving 7 bases between them. The CDR3 contains 13 residues. Here the CDR3 DNA reads TGTGCCAGCAGCGTGACAGGAAATCAGCCCCAGCATTTT. Translation gives CASSVTGNQPQHF.

This clone appeared a few times. The chain links TRBV7-2 to TRBJ2-2, with D hard to call. CDR3 length equals 11 residues. Germline V CDR1 and CDR2: SGHTA, FQGNSA. V was trimmed by 5 bases and J by 5 bases, leaving 3 bases between them. CDR3 amino acids: CASSRTGELFF. DNA for the CDR3: TGTGCCAGCAGCCGTACCGGGGAGCTGTTTTTT.

This chain links TRBV28 with TRBJ2-3; maybe TRBD1 (6 bases). The V end was cut by 1 base, the J end by 5 bases, with 13 bases between. This CDR3 is 15 amino acids long. Germline V gene lookup returns CDR1 MDHEN and CDR2 SYDVKM. In DNA, the CDR3 is TGTGCCAGCAGTTTATTCTACAGGGATGGAGATACGCAGTATTTT. The encoded protein is CASSLFYRDGDTQYF. Full variable domain (rest looked up from reference TRBV28 and TRBJ2-3): DVKVTQSSRYLVKRTGEKVFLECVQDMDHENMFWYRQDPGLGLRLIYFSYDVKMKEKGDIPEGYSVSREKKERFSLILESASTNQTSMYLCASSLFYRDGDTQYFGPGTRLTVL.

DNA for the CDR3: TGTGCCAGCAGCCCGGGGGGGAATCAGCCCCAGCATTTT. Translating gives CASSPGGNQPQHF. The J gene is TRBJ1-5, the V gene TRBV9; a possible D gene is TRBD1 (5 bases). CDR1 and CDR2 from the germline V gene are SGDLS and YYNGEE. The germline V and J ends were trimmed by 4 bases and 4 bases, with 9 bases remaining between them. The CDR3 totals 13 residues.

The gene calls are TRBV5-1 and TRBJ2-1; a weak D match, TRBD2 (5 bases). The CDR3 extends over 16 amino acids. Germline V CDR1 and CDR2: SGHRS, YFSETQ. V was shortened by 0 bases and J by 6 bases, with 16 bases between the two germline ends. The CDR3 loop is CASSLEAGLTLNEQFF. The DNA of the CDR3 is TGCGCCAGCAGCTTGGAGGCGGGTCTTACCCTCAATGAGCAGTTCTTC. Based on the CDR3 plus reference TRBV5-1 and TRBJ2-1, the full variable domain is KAGVTQTPRYLIKTRGQQVTLSCSPISGHRSVSWYQQTPGQGLQFLFEYFSETQRNKGNFPGRFSGRQFSNSRSEMNVSTLELGDSALYLCASSLEAGLTLNEQFFGPGTRLTVL.